Each of the 14 T cell receptor beta chains below was sequenced from the same sample in a study of PD-L1 blockade in urothelial cancer. Time point indicated: peripheral blood 6 weeks after treatment start. Some clones are missing from TCRdb's copy, which holds only in-frame ones; the method was immunoSEQ multiplex PCR. The sample lists under 150,000 clones; roughly 90% were seen once. The sample consisted of PBMCs, taken around atezolizumab (anti-PD-L1) treatment. All receptors derive from a man aged 55 to 70 with urothelial cancer.

The chain combines TRBV19 with TRBJ1-5; TRBD1 matches at 10 bases. Germline CDR1 is LNHDA and CDR2 is SQIVND (reference sequence). V lost 6 bases to trimming and J lost 6 bases; unmatched junction nucleotides: 8. This CDR3 contains 15 residues. Here the CDR3 DNA reads TGTGCCAGTAGGGAGCCGGGACAGGGGTTTCAGCCCCAGCATTTT. It yields the protein CASREPGQGFQPQHF.

This chain uses TRBV28 with TRBJ2-1, with D hard to call. CDR3 length: 13 residues. CDR1 MDHEN and CDR2 SYDVKM come from the germline V gene. V lost 2 bases and J lost 7, with 9 bases in between. The CDR3 sequence is CASSLEVGNEQFF. The CDR3 DNA reads as TGTGCCAGCAGTTTAGAGGTCGGGAATGAGCAGTTCTTC.

The chain employs TRBV10-3 and TRBJ1-3; D remains ambiguous. Trimming cost V 0 bases and J 4 bases, with 10 bases left between them. The CDR3 consists of 15 residues. Germline lookup yields CDR1 ENHRY and CDR2 SYGVKD. The DNA for the CDR3 is TGTGCCATCAGTGAGTCCCCGGGGTTAGGAAACACCATATATTTT. Its translation is CAISESPGLGNTIYF.

This rearrangement joins TRBV28 to TRBJ2-7; a possible D gene is TRBD1 (6 bases). V gave up 1 base and J gave up 4 bases, with 8 bases separating them. The CDR3 loop spans 13 amino acids. Germline CDR1 and CDR2: MDHEN and SYDVKM. The CDR3 nucleotides are TGTGCCAGCAGTTTATTAACAGGGTACGAGCAGTACTTC. It translates to CASSLLTGYEQYF. The variable domain in full, with the rest retrieved from reference TRBV28 and TRBJ2-7, is DVKVTQSSRYLVKRTGEKVFLECVQDMDHENMFWYRQDPGLGLRLIYFSYDVKMKEKGDIPEGYSVSREKKERFSLILESASTNQTSMYLCASSLLTGYEQYFGPGTRLTVT.

The chain carries TRBV4-2 and TRBJ1-1, with D possibly being TRBD1 (5 bases). Germline V gives CDR1 LGHNA, CDR2 YNFKEQ. Trimming pared 0 bases from V and 1 base from J, leaving 9 bases between. CDR3 size: 15 residues. The DNA for the CDR3 is TGTGCCAGCAGCCAAGACCCCACAGGGAACACTGAAGCTTTCTTT. Translated, it gives CASSQDPTGNTEAFF.

This chain uses TRBV10-3 with TRBJ1-3; 9 bases are shared with TRBD1. The junction had 7 bases not matched to a gene; V was cut back by 6 bases and J by 1 base. Germline V gives CDR1 ENHRY, CDR2 SYGVKD. The CDR3 runs to 16 residues. The CDR3 spells CAIRPSGTGSGNTIYF. The CDR3 region has the DNA TGTGCCATCAGACCTTCCGGGACAGGGTCTGGAAACACCATATATTTT.

This chain connects TRBV7-6 to TRBJ1-5, with 9 bases fitting TRBD1. Germline CDR1 SGHVS, CDR2 FNYEAQ. The J segment lost 2 bases and the V segment lost 5 bases, leaving 4 bases of the junction unmatched. The CDR3 sequence is 15 residues long. The CDR3 sequence is CASSVTGGRNQPQHF. In DNA form, the CDR3 reads TGTGCCAGCAGCGTTACAGGGGGCCGCAATCAGCCCCAGCATTTT.

The genes are TRBV28 and TRBJ1-1; D remains unclear. The CDR3 has 12 amino acids. Trimming removed 2 bases at V and 6 bases at J, with 7 bases between. The V gene's germline CDR1 is MDHEN and CDR2 SYDVKM. The CDR3 loop is CASSLVTSEAFF. CDR3 coding DNA: TGTGCCAGCAGTTTAGTAACTTCTGAAGCTTTCTTT.

The V gene is TRBV11-3, the J gene TRBJ2-7, with a weak D call TRBD2 (7 bases). CDR1 and CDR2 (germline): SGHNT, YENEEA. V was shortened by 5 bases and J by 7 bases, with 21 bases between the two germline ends. The CDR3 totals 15 residues. The CDR3 reads CASSPDEGGLREQYF. CDR3 nucleotide sequence: TGTGCCAGCAGCCCCGATGAGGGGGGGCTCAGGGAGCAGTACTTC.

This clone came up a few times. V usage is TRBV6-1 and J usage is TRBJ1-3; possible D gene TRBD1, 5 bases. Germline V gene data show CDR1 as MNHNS and CDR2 as SASEGT. This CDR3 is 15 amino acids long. Between the trimmed V and J ends, which lost 3 bases and 2 bases, there was a span of 11 bases. The CDR3 DNA follows: TGTGCCAGCAGTGATGGGGGGTCCACTGGAAACACCATATATTTT. Its translation: CASSDGGSTGNTIYF.

This chain connects TRBV28 to TRBJ2-5; 9 nucleotides agree with TRBD2. The CDR3 is made up of 17 amino acids. Germline CDR1 MDHEN, CDR2 SYDVKM. With 6 bases clipped from V and 4 bases from J, the junction kept 15 bases outside the gene matches. The CDR3 region is CASRETFQGLARETQYF. The DNA for the CDR3 is TGTGCCAGCAGAGAGACGTTCCAGGGACTAGCTCGAGAGACCCAGTACTTC.

V usage is TRBV7-6 and J usage is TRBJ2-1, with a weak D call TRBD2 (6 bases). Germline V CDR1 and CDR2: SGHVS, FNYEAQ. Between the trimmed V and J ends, which lost 3 bases and 7 bases, there was a span of 10 bases. This CDR3 comprises 13 residues. The CDR3 coding sequence is TGTGCCAGCAGCTTCGGGAGTTGGAATGAGCAGTTCTTC. This codes for CASSFGSWNEQFF.

This clone showed up just once. The CDR3 DNA reads as TGCGCCAGCAGTGAGGGCGCGGGTTCAACCTACGAGCAGTACTTC. This translates into CASSEGAGSTYEQYF. V usage is TRBV10-1 and J usage is TRBJ2-7; maybe TRBD2 (5 bases). V gave up 2 bases and J gave up 2 bases, with 13 bases separating them. The CDR3 runs to 15 residues. Germline-derived CDR1 and CDR2 are WNHNN and SYGVQD (reference sequence).

The chain combines TRBV7-3 with TRBJ2-5; D might be TRBD1 (6 bases). Germline CDR1 reads SGHTA; CDR2 reads FQGTGA. V lost 5 bases to trimming and J lost 2 bases, with 12 bases between them. This CDR3 is 14 amino acids long. CDR3: CASSRGGSQETQYF. For the CDR3, the DNA is TGTGCCAGCAGCCGAGGGGGATCTCAAGAGACCCAGTACTTC.